What follows are 30 T cell receptor beta chains derived from one specimen sequenced in a study of cytomegalovirus exposure and HLA in healthy donors. In the PCR, 60 Vbeta and 13 Jbeta primers were used. Profiled with immunoSEQ multiplex PCR; TCRdb holds only in-frame clones, not every one. The sample has some 200,000 clones, roughly 80% seen once. The source material was PBMCs. These receptors were collected from a man in his forties in good health and CMV-seronegative.

The rearrangement uses TRBV19 and TRBJ2-4, with D maybe TRBD1 (7 bases). Trimming shortened V by 4 bases and J by 10 bases, and 14 bases separated the two germline ends. Germline V gene sequence: CDR1 LNHDA, CDR2 SQIVND (reference sequence). The CDR3 runs to 13 residues. CDR3 residues: CASSSRQGLIQYF. CDR3 nucleotides: TGTGCCAGTAGTAGTCGACAGGGACTTATTCAGTACTTC.

This chain links TRBV2 with TRBJ2-3; D unclear. Per the germline V gene, CDR1 is SNHLY and CDR2 is FYNNEI. The CDR3 is 13 residues long. V was clipped by 2 bases and J by 1 base, with 4 bases between them. CDR3 sequence (DNA): TGTGCCAGCAGTGAAACAGGCACAGATACGCAGTATTTT. It yields the protein CASSETGTDTQYF.

The rearrangement joins TRBV5-1 to TRBJ2-2; TRBD1 is a possible D gene (6 bases). Germline CDR1 SGHRS, CDR2 YFSETQ. The CDR3 length is 13 residues. The V end lost 2 bases, the J end lost 7 bases, and 9 bases lay between the germline ends. The CDR3 is CASSLQGFGELFF. In DNA form, the CDR3 reads TGCGCCAGCAGCTTACAGGGATTCGGGGAGCTGTTTTTT.

The chain joins TRBV5-4 to TRBJ2-7, with 10 bases fitting TRBD2. V dropped 4 bases and J dropped 5; count of bases not matched to a gene: 12. The CDR3 consists of 16 residues. Per germline, CDR1 SGHNT and CDR2 YYREEE (reference sequence). The CDR3 nucleotides are TGTGCCAGCAGCCCGGGGGGGGGACTAGCGAACAACGAGCAGTACTTC. It yields the protein CASSPGGGLANNEQYF.

The rearrangement joins TRBV5-1 to TRBJ2-1; 8 nucleotides match TRBD2. With 5 bases clipped from V and 2 bases from J, the junction kept 9 bases outside the gene matches. Germline CDR1 is SGHRS and CDR2 is YFSETQ. The CDR3 is 16 residues long. CDR3 sequence: CASSYRLASTYNEQFF. CDR3 DNA sequence: TGCGCCAGCAGTTATAGACTAGCGTCGACCTACAATGAGCAGTTCTTC.

The V and J genes are TRBV6-1 and TRBJ1-2; D remains unclear. This CDR3 comprises 13 residues. Germline V CDR1 and CDR2: MNHNS, SASEGT. Between the trimmed V and J ends, which lost 3 bases and 4 bases, there was a span of 9 bases. CDR3: CASSEREGYGYTF. CDR3 bases: TGTGCCAGCAGTGAGCGGGAGGGCTATGGCTACACCTTC.

The chain carries TRBV9 and TRBJ1-2; D is uncertain. V lost 3 bases and J 4 bases, leaving 22 bases between the germline ends. The germline V gene encodes CDR1 SGDLS and CDR2 YYNGEE. The CDR3 is 17 amino acids. The CDR3 here is CASSALREPIFAYGYTF. CDR3 in DNA: TGTGCCAGCAGCGCCCTCCGGGAGCCTATCTTCGCCTATGGCTACACCTTC.

The chain is built from TRBV10-3 and TRBJ1-6; 8 bases map to TRBD1. The V gene's germline CDR1 is ENHRY and CDR2 SYGVKD. With V trimmed by 4 bases and J by 2 bases, 7 bases remained unmatched. The CDR3 runs to 17 residues. In DNA, the CDR3 is TGTGCCATCAGTGGGGACAGGTTTCGCGCCTATAATTCACCCCTCCACTTT. Protein: CAISGDRFRAYNSPLHF.

This clone was seen a handful of times. The chain joins TRBV27 to TRBJ1-4, with D perhaps matching TRBD1 (5 bases). V lost 2 bases and J lost 3, with 7 bases in between. Germline V CDR1 and CDR2: MNHEY, SMNVEV (reference sequence). The CDR3 runs to 14 residues. The CDR3 DNA reads TGTGCCAGCAGTTTACGGGGGGCTAATGAAAAACTGTTTTTT. Protein sequence: CASSLRGANEKLFF.

This clone came up once. This chain joins TRBV4-3 and TRBJ2-5, with TRBD2 matching 7 bases. The V gene end was trimmed by 4 bases and the J gene end by 1 base; junction bases not matched to a gene: 9. The germline gives CDR1 LGHNA, CDR2 YSLEER. The CDR3 sequence is 16 residues long. The CDR3 bases are TGCGCCAGCAGCCGCGGGGGAACCTTATCCCAAGAGACCCAGTACTTC. It yields the protein CASSRGGTLSQETQYF.

This clone was counted a single time. The J gene is TRBJ2-3, the V gene TRBV14, with D unresolved. The CDR3 sequence is 15 residues long. V lost 1 base and J 0 bases, leaving 8 bases between the germline ends. CDR1 is SGHDN, CDR2 FVKESK, per germline. The CDR3 DNA follows: TGTGCCAGCAGCCAAGGCAGTTTTAGCACAGATACGCAGTATTTT. This codes for CASSQGSFSTDTQYF. Complete variable domain (other parts from reference TRBV14 and TRBJ2-3): EAGVTQFPSHSVIEKGQTVTLRCDPISGHDNLYWYRRVMGKEIKFLLHFVKESKQDESGMPNNRFLAERTGGTYSTLKVQPAELEDSGVYFCASSQGSFSTDTQYFGPGTRLTVL.

Points on this clone: Other DNA sequences within the sample encode an identical CDR3. V usage is TRBV2 and J usage is TRBJ1-1; unclear D gene. CDR1 and CDR2 from the germline V gene are SNHLY and FYNNEI. There are 15 residues in the CDR3. V lost 2 bases and J lost 1, with 11 bases in between. CDR3 bases: TGTGCCAGCAGTGAACGGGGTCCTACGAACACTGAAGCTTTCTTT. Translated: CASSERGPTNTEAFF. Full variable domain (outside the CDR3, taken from reference TRBV2 and TRBJ1-1): EPEVTQTPSHQVTQMGQEVILRCVPISNHLYFYWYRQILGQKVEFLVSFYNNEISEKSEIFDDQFSVERPDGSNFTLKIRSTKLEDSAMYFCASSERGPTNTEAFFGQGTRLTVV.

There are a few counts of this clone. The chain has TRBV5-1 and TRBJ1-6; 7 nucleotides align to TRBD1. J was trimmed by 8 bases and V by 3 bases; bases with no gene match: 5. The CDR3 sequence is 14 residues long. The V gene's germline CDR1 is SGHRS and CDR2 YFSETQ. As DNA, the CDR3 is TGCGCCAGCAGCTCGGGACAGATCTATTCACCCCTCCACTTT. Translating gives CASSSGQIYSPLHF.

This chain links TRBV19 with TRBJ1-2; D unresolved. The ends were cut back, 6 bases at V and 0 bases at J, with 14 bases in the middle. Per the germline V gene, CDR1 is LNHDA and CDR2 is SQIVND (reference sequence). CDR3 length: 15 amino acids. CDR3 in DNA: TGTGCCAGTAGAGACTTCGGAGGAGCTAACTATGGCTACACCTTC. Its translation is CASRDFGGANYGYTF. The whole variable domain, remainder taken from reference TRBV19 and TRBJ1-2, is DGGITQSPKYLFRKEGQNVTLSCEQNLNHDAMYWYRQDPGQGLRLIYYSQIVNDFQKGDIAEGYSVSREKKESFPLTVTSAQKNPTAFYLCASRDFGGANYGYTFGSGTRLTVV.

This chain uses TRBV20-1 with TRBJ1-1; no reliable D call. This CDR3 is 10 amino acids long. V lost 0 bases to trimming and J lost 11 bases, with 7 bases between them. Germline CDR1 and CDR2: DFQATT and SNEGSKA (reference sequence). CDR3 amino acids: CSARDQRAFF. The CDR3 bases are TGCAGTGCTAGAGATCAGAGGGCTTTCTTT.

The V gene is TRBV2, the J gene TRBJ2-7; no firm D call. The germline gives CDR1 SNHLY, CDR2 FYNNEI. The V end lost 7 bases, the J end lost 2 bases, and 12 bases lay between the germline ends. The CDR3 sequence is 13 residues long. The CDR3 DNA sequence: TGTGCCAGCAATTCTGATAGAGCCTACGAGCAGTACTTC. This translates into CASNSDRAYEQYF.

The chain couples TRBV5-1 to TRBJ2-1, with 8 positions matching TRBD2. Germline V CDR1 and CDR2: SGHRS, YFSETQ. The J segment lost 0 bases and the V segment lost 0 bases, leaving 5 bases of the junction unmatched. The CDR3 extends over 17 amino acids. CDR3 nucleotides: TGCGCCAGCAGCTTGGCCGGGGGGGGTACCTCCTACAATGAGCAGTTCTTC. Translation: CASSLAGGGTSYNEQFF.

The CDR3 reads CASSSGVMQGADTQYF. The CDR3 DNA sequence: TGTGCCAGCAGCTCGGGAGTTATGCAGGGGGCAGATACGCAGTATTTT. The rearrangement uses TRBV5-4 and TRBJ2-3; perhaps TRBD1 as D (7 bases). V was cut by 3 bases and J by 4 bases, with 18 bases left in between. Germline CDR1 reads SGHNT; CDR2 reads YYREEE (reference sequence). The CDR3 has 16 residues.

The genes are TRBV7-9 and TRBJ2-1, with TRBD2 matching 8 bases. CDR1 and CDR2 from the germline V gene are SEHNR and FQNEAQ (reference sequence). The junction had 6 bases not matched to a gene; V was cut back by 5 bases and J by 0 bases. The CDR3 is 16 amino acids. CDR3 residues: CASSPRSGSSYNEQFF. CDR3 in DNA: TGTGCCAGCAGCCCACGAAGCGGGAGCTCCTACAATGAGCAGTTCTTC.

DNA of the CDR3: TGTGCCTGGAGTGTACTCGGGACAGCAAATGAAAAACTGTTTTTT. Protein sequence: CAWSVLGTANEKLFF. The chain links TRBV30 to TRBJ1-4, with 7 bases lining up with TRBD1. Germline loops: CDR1 GTSNPN, CDR2 SVGIG (reference sequence). With 0 bases clipped from V and 5 bases from J, the junction kept 6 bases outside the gene matches. This CDR3 has 15 residues.

This chain connects TRBV7-8 to TRBJ1-1, with 7 bases that match TRBD1. CDR3 length: 13 residues. CDR1 and CDR2 (germline): SGHVS, FQNEAQ. Trimming cost V 0 bases and J 12 bases; bases outside gene matches: 7. CDR3 sequence (DNA): TGTGCCAGCAGCTTAGCCCAGGGGGTAAAGACTTTCTTT. Encoded protein: CASSLAQGVKTFF.

The chain combines TRBV5-4 with TRBJ2-1; 8 nucleotides agree with TRBD2. CDR1 and CDR2 (germline): SGHNT, YYREEE (reference sequence). CDR3 size: 16 residues. J lost 0 bases, V lost 10 bases, and 12 bases had no gene match. The CDR3 loop reads CAATPGGRSSYNEQFF. Here the CDR3 DNA reads TGTGCCGCGACCCCCGGCGGGAGGAGCTCCTACAATGAGCAGTTCTTC.

The chain recombines TRBV5-1 with TRBJ1-1; tentative D call: TRBD1 (6 bases). This CDR3 contains 15 residues. V lost 4 bases to trimming and J lost 1 base, with 14 bases between them. CDR1 is SGHRS and CDR2 is YFSETQ in the germline V gene. CDR3 in DNA: TGCGCCAGCAGCCCGGGACACCTTCCGAACACTGAAGCTTTCTTT. Encoded protein: CASSPGHLPNTEAFF.

CDR3 residues: CASSLGTGEVQPQHF. CDR3 sequence (DNA): TGTGCCAGCTCACTAGGGACAGGGGAGGTTCAGCCCCAGCATTTT. This sequence joins TRBV18 and TRBJ1-5; 10 bases align to TRBD1. The CDR3 contains 15 residues. In germline, CDR1 is KGHSH, CDR2 LQKENI. V trimming: 4 bases; J trimming: 6 bases; junction bases outside the gene matches: 6.

The chain recombines TRBV28 with TRBJ1-5; D ambiguous. The CDR3 contains 11 residues. The V and J ends lost 4 bases and 8 bases respectively, with 6 bases between them. Germline assignment: CDR1 MDHEN and CDR2 SYDVKM. CDR3 DNA: TGTGCCAGCAGTTCCGGGGAGCCCCAGCATTTT. This codes for CASSSGEPQHF. The variable domain in full, with the rest retrieved from reference TRBV28 and TRBJ1-5, is DVKVTQSSRYLVKRTGEKVFLECVQDMDHENMFWYRQDPGLGLRLIYFSYDVKMKEKGDIPEGYSVSREKKERFSLILESASTNQTSMYLCASSSGEPQHFGDGTRLSIL.

This sequence joins TRBV28 and TRBJ2-7; TRBD2 is a possible D gene (6 bases). Germline V gene sequence: CDR1 MDHEN, CDR2 SYDVKM. The CDR3 runs to 16 residues. Trimming stripped 2 bases from V and 1 base from J, with 15 bases between. Written as DNA, the CDR3 is TGTGCCAGCAGTTTAAGAGGGTCTAGCGCGTCCTACGAGCAGTACTTC. Translating it yields CASSLRGSSASYEQYF.

The chain uses TRBV29-1 and TRBJ1-3, with TRBD1 matching 7 bases. Unmatched junction bases numbered 6, after V lost 4 bases and J lost 6 bases. This CDR3 has 13 residues. Germline V gives CDR1 SQVTM, CDR2 ANQGSEA. The CDR3, as DNA: TGCAGCGTTGTGGCGACAGGGATAAACACCATATATTTT. Amino acids: CSVVATGINTIYF.

This clone has more than one count but fewer than ten. The V gene is TRBV11-3, the J gene TRBJ2-5; 10 bases agree with TRBD1. After removal of 5 bases from V and 5 bases from J, the junction contained 2 bases not matched to a gene. Germline loops: CDR1 SGHNT, CDR2 YENEEA. This CDR3 has 13 residues. The CDR3 region has the DNA TGTGCCAGCAGCCCGGGACAGGGGGAGACCCAGTACTTC. Amino acid sequence: CASSPGQGETQYF.

The V gene is TRBV9, the J gene TRBJ2-7; maybe TRBD1 (5 bases). V was shortened by 3 bases and J by 8 bases, with 9 bases between the two germline ends. This CDR3 region has 11 residues. CDR1 is SGDLS and CDR2 is YYNGEE in the germline V gene. DNA for the CDR3: TGTGCCAGCAGCGCTTCAGGGAAGCAGTACTTC. Translation gives CASSASGKQYF.

V usage is TRBV28 and J usage is TRBJ1-2; 10 bases fit TRBD1. Per germline, CDR1 MDHEN and CDR2 SYDVKM. Trimming took 5 bases from V and 2 from J; bases not matched to a gene: 5. This CDR3 is built from 15 residues. CDR3: CASSETGGRNYGYTF. The CDR3 DNA is TGTGCCAGCAGTGAGACAGGGGGCCGCAACTATGGCTACACCTTC.